These T cell receptor beta chains were read from a single sample in a study of OX40 agonist ivuxolimab in advanced cancers. Assay: immunoSEQ multiplex PCR; the TCRdb copy retains only in-frame clones and omits some. The table records 70,000 to 85,000 clones, roughly 90% of them present only once. The sample here was CD4+ or CD8+ T cells sorted from blood, taken in a trial of the OX40 agonist ivuxolimab. The receptors come from an adult with an advanced solid tumor such as melanoma, head and neck, liver or kidney cancer. The CDR3 runs from the conserved cysteine through the conserved F or W. A D gene is named only where the DNA matches it firmly. Clone sizes are given selectively: once, few, many, or a class where the clone is expanded.

clone size: NA
V gene: TRBV5-1
D gene: TRBD1
J gene: TRBJ1-5
CDR3 protein: CASRWDSGQPQHF
CDR3 DNA: TGCGCCAGCAGGTGGGACAGCGGGCAGCCCCAGCATTTT

clone size: NA
V gene: TRBV19
D gene: NA
J gene: TRBJ1-2
CDR3 protein: CASSILGYTF
CDR3 DNA: TGTGCCAGTAGTATCTTAGGCTACACCTTC

clone size: NA
V gene: TRBV28
D gene: NA
J gene: TRBJ2-5
CDR3 protein: CASSFSTLQATQYF
CDR3 DNA: TGTGCCAGCAGTTTCTCGACACTCCAGGCGACCCAGTACTTC

clone size: NA
V gene: TRBV14
D gene: NA
J gene: TRBJ2-2
CDR3 protein: CASSPSRTGELFF
CDR3 DNA: TGTGCCAGCAGCCCTTCCAGGACTGGGGAGCTGTTTTTT

clone size: NA
V gene: TRBV6-1
D gene: NA
J gene: TRBJ2-7
CDR3 protein: CASSEQGRRSYEQYF
CDR3 DNA: TGTGCCAGCAGTGAACAGGGCCGGAGGTCCTACGAGCAGTACTTC

clone size: once
V gene: TRBV18
D gene: NA
J gene: TRBJ2-3
CDR3 protein: CASSPEFRDTGTDTQYF
CDR3 DNA: TGTGCCAGCTCACCAGAATTCCGGGACACCGGCACAGATACGCAGTATTTT

clone size: NA
V gene: TRBV4-1
D gene: NA
J gene: TRBJ2-7
CDR3 protein: CASSQRDPGANEQYF
CDR3 DNA: TGCGCCAGCAGCCAAAGGGATCCGGGGGCCAACGAGCAGTACTTC

clone size: NA
V gene: TRBV5-1
D gene: NA
J gene: TRBJ1-4
CDR3 protein: CASSGGRGRQEKLFF
CDR3 DNA: TGCGCCAGCAGCGGGGGACGAGGCAGGCAGGAAAAACTGTTTTTT

clone size: NA
V gene: TRBV7-3
D gene: TRBD2
J gene: TRBJ2-2
CDR3 protein: CASSASGPNTGELFF
CDR3 DNA: TGTGCCAGCAGCGCTAGCGGACCCAACACCGGGGAGCTGTTTTTT

clone size: once
V gene: TRBV7-8
D gene: NA
J gene: TRBJ1-5
CDR3 protein: CASSLALGNQPQHF
CDR3 DNA: TGTGCCAGCAGCTTAGCGTTGGGGAATCAGCCCCAGCATTTT

clone size: NA
V gene: TRBV5-1
D gene: NA
J gene: TRBJ1-1
CDR3 protein: CASSYTTTKRNTEAFF
CDR3 DNA: TGCGCCAGCAGCTATACGACGACGAAGAGGAACACTGAAGCTTTCTTT

clone size: NA
V gene: TRBV5-4
D gene: NA
J gene: TRBJ1-2
CDR3 protein: CASSSTRQIDYGYTF
CDR3 DNA: TGTGCCAGCAGCTCAACTAGACAGATCGACTATGGCTACACCTTC

clone size: NA
V gene: TRBV7-6
D gene: NA
J gene: TRBJ2-4
CDR3 protein: CASSSQGGIQYF
CDR3 DNA: TGTGCCAGCAGCTCGCAGGGAGGCATTCAGTACTTC

clone size: NA
V gene: TRBV10-3
D gene: TRBD1
J gene: TRBJ2-3
CDR3 protein: CAIRVGQSTDTQYF
CDR3 DNA: TGTGCCATCAGGGTGGGACAGAGCACAGATACGCAGTATTTT

clone size: NA
V gene: TRBV19
D gene: TRBD1
J gene: TRBJ1-1
CDR3 protein: CASSMGQGLEAFF
CDR3 DNA: TGTGCCAGTAGTATGGGACAGGGTCTTGAAGCTTTCTTT

clone size: once
V gene: TRBV18
D gene: NA
J gene: TRBJ2-2
CDR3 protein: CASSPPGSTGELFF
CDR3 DNA: TGTGCCAGCTCACCACCGGGGAGCACCGGGGAGCTGTTTTTT

clone size: NA
V gene: TRBV11-2
D gene: NA
J gene: TRBJ1-5
CDR3 protein: CASSSGAANQPQHF
CDR3 DNA: TGTGCCAGCAGCTCCGGGGCAGCTAATCAGCCCCAGCATTTT

clone size: NA
V gene: TRBV29-1
D gene: TRBD1
J gene: TRBJ1-1
CDR3 protein: CSVERDRGKINTEAFF
CDR3 DNA: TGCAGCGTTGAGAGGGACAGGGGGAAAATAAACACTGAAGCTTTCTTT

clone size: NA
V gene: TRBV5-1
D gene: TRBD1
J gene: TRBJ1-3
CDR3 protein: CASSPKAGTGAGNTIYF
CDR3 DNA: TGCGCCAGCAGCCCTAAAGCCGGGACAGGGGCTGGAAACACCATATATTTT

clone size: NA
V gene: TRBV27
D gene: NA
J gene: TRBJ2-1
CDR3 protein: CASSFREKTEQFF
CDR3 DNA: TGTGCCAGCAGTTTCCGGGAAAAAACTGAGCAGTTCTTC

clone size: NA
V gene: TRBV6-5
D gene: NA
J gene: TRBJ1-5
CDR3 protein: CASTVGLNQPQHF
CDR3 DNA: TGTGCCAGCACCGTGGGCTTAAATCAGCCCCAGCATTTT

clone size: NA
V gene: TRBV5-1
D gene: TRBD1
J gene: TRBJ1-1
CDR3 protein: CASSVTGEPNTEAFF
CDR3 DNA: TGCGCCAGCAGCGTAACAGGGGAGCCAAACACTGAAGCTTTCTTT

clone size: once
V gene: TRBV30
D gene: NA
J gene: TRBJ1-3
CDR3 protein: CAWSDGNTIYF
CDR3 DNA: TGTGCCTGGAGTGACGGAAACACCATATATTTT

clone size: NA
V gene: TRBV7-9
D gene: NA
J gene: TRBJ1-1
CDR3 protein: CASSLQETEAFF
CDR3 DNA: TGTGCCAGCAGCTTACAGGAGACTGAAGCTTTCTTT

clone size: NA
V gene: TRBV19
D gene: TRBD1
J gene: TRBJ1-1
CDR3 protein: CASTRQGGNTEAFF
CDR3 DNA: TGTGCCAGTACCAGACAGGGGGGGAACACTGAAGCTTTCTTT

clone size: NA
V gene: TRBV7-3
D gene: NA
J gene: TRBJ2-3
CDR3 protein: CASSDDVAQYF
CDR3 DNA: TGTGCCAGCAGCGATGATGTGGCGCAGTATTTT

clone size: once
V gene: TRBV6-1
D gene: NA
J gene: TRBJ2-4
CDR3 protein: CASSEATGSSKNIQYF
CDR3 DNA: TGTGCCAGCAGTGAAGCAACAGGGTCTTCCAAAAACATTCAGTACTTC

clone size: NA
V gene: TRBV7-2
D gene: NA
J gene: TRBJ2-7
CDR3 protein: CASSPPKALSYEQYF
CDR3 DNA: TGTGCCAGCAGCCCCCCAAAGGCTCTCTCCTACGAGCAGTACTTC

clone size: NA
V gene: TRBV5-1
D gene: NA
J gene: TRBJ2-7
CDR3 protein: CASSSTTYEQYF
CDR3 DNA: TGCGCCAGCAGCTCCACCACCTACGAGCAGTACTTC

clone size: NA
V gene: TRBV27
D gene: NA
J gene: TRBJ1-5
CDR3 protein: CASSLRGRDNQPQHF
CDR3 DNA: TGTGCCAGCAGTCTCCGGGGCAGGGACAATCAGCCCCAGCATTTT

clone size: once
V gene: TRBV2
D gene: NA
J gene: TRBJ1-2
CDR3 protein: CASTNTWGYTF
CDR3 DNA: TGTGCCAGCACTAACACCTGGGGCTACACCTTC

clone size: NA
V gene: TRBV9
D gene: NA
J gene: TRBJ2-7
CDR3 protein: CASSVGLPSEQYF
CDR3 DNA: TGTGCCAGCAGCGTAGGTCTTCCTAGCGAGCAGTACTTC

clone size: NA
V gene: TRBV5-6
D gene: TRBD1
J gene: TRBJ1-2
CDR3 protein: CASSLFGTGGTNYGYTF
CDR3 DNA: TGTGCCAGCAGCTTGTTCGGGACAGGGGGTACTAACTATGGCTACACCTTC

clone size: NA
V gene: TRBV18
D gene: NA
J gene: TRBJ2-7
CDR3 protein: CASSPLRGTEQYF
CDR3 DNA: TGTGCCAGCTCACCATTGAGGGGAACCGAGCAGTACTTC

clone size: NA
V gene: TRBV7-2
D gene: NA
J gene: TRBJ2-5
CDR3 protein: CASSLYGGGTETQYF
CDR3 DNA: TGTGCCAGCAGCTTATACGGTGGGGGGACGGAGACCCAGTACTTC

clone size: NA
V gene: TRBV7-7
D gene: TRBD2
J gene: TRBJ2-1
CDR3 protein: CASSLAGGIDNEQFF
CDR3 DNA: TGTGCTAGCAGCTTAGCGGGGGGGATCGACAATGAGCAGTTCTTC

clone size: NA
V gene: TRBV30
D gene: NA
J gene: TRBJ1-5
CDR3 protein: CAWSIRGQGQPQHF
CDR3 DNA: TGTGCCTGGAGTATTCGAGGGCAGGGACAGCCCCAGCATTTT

clone size: NA
V gene: TRBV10-1
D gene: NA
J gene: TRBJ2-3
CDR3 protein: CASSQAGLDTQYF
CDR3 DNA: TGCGCCAGCAGCCAAGCAGGACTAGATACGCAGTATTTT

clone size: NA
V gene: TRBV5-6
D gene: NA
J gene: TRBJ1-2
CDR3 protein: CASSLKGGKTNYGYTF
CDR3 DNA: TGTGCCAGCAGCTTGAAGGGCGGAAAAACTAACTATGGCTACACCTTC

clone size: NA
V gene: TRBV27
D gene: NA
J gene: TRBJ2-1
CDR3 protein: CASSSRGGEQFF
CDR3 DNA: TGTGCCAGCAGTTCCAGGGGGGGTGAGCAGTTCTTC

clone size: NA
V gene: TRBV5-8
D gene: NA
J gene: TRBJ2-1
CDR3 protein: CASSPRGSSYNEQFF
CDR3 DNA: TGTGCCAGCAGCCCAAGAGGGAGCTCCTACAATGAGCAGTTCTTC

clone size: NA
V gene: TRBV5-4
D gene: NA
J gene: TRBJ1-2
CDR3 protein: CASSLVGDYGYTF
CDR3 DNA: TGTGCCAGCAGCTTGGTCGGGGACTATGGCTACACCTTC

clone size: medium-sized
V gene: TRBV2
D gene: TRBD1
J gene: TRBJ2-7
CDR3 protein: CASSRQGTGEQYF
CDR3 DNA: TGTGCCAGCAGTCGACAGGGAACGGGCGAGCAGTACTTC

clone size: NA
V gene: TRBV2
D gene: NA
J gene: TRBJ1-5
CDR3 protein: CASSPDGSNQPQHF
CDR3 DNA: TGTGCCAGCAGTCCAGACGGAAGCAATCAGCCCCAGCATTTT

clone size: NA
V gene: TRBV18
D gene: TRBD1
J gene: TRBJ1-2
CDR3 protein: CASSPGTGGSGYTF
CDR3 DNA: TGTGCCAGCTCACCGGGGACAGGGGGGAGCGGCTACACCTTC

clone size: NA
V gene: TRBV5-1
D gene: TRBD1
J gene: TRBJ1-2
CDR3 protein: CASSYQGGNNYGYTF
CDR3 DNA: TGCGCCAGCAGCTACCAGGGGGGAAACAACTATGGCTACACCTTC

clone size: NA
V gene: TRBV10-3
D gene: NA
J gene: TRBJ2-2
CDR3 protein: CAIRRREDTGELFF
CDR3 DNA: TGTGCCATTCGTAGGAGAGAGGACACCGGGGAGCTGTTTTTT

clone size: few
V gene: TRBV15
D gene: NA
J gene: TRBJ1-4
CDR3 protein: CAASRGTNEKLFF
CDR3 DNA: TGTGCCGCCTCACGAGGAACTAATGAAAAACTGTTTTTT

clone size: NA
V gene: TRBV19
D gene: NA
J gene: TRBJ1-1
CDR3 protein: CASSIAQGSTEAFF
CDR3 DNA: TGTGCCAGTAGTATCGCTCAGGGCTCCACTGAAGCTTTCTTT

clone size: NA
V gene: TRBV7-2
D gene: NA
J gene: TRBJ2-5
CDR3 protein: CASSSSRTQYF
CDR3 DNA: TGTGCCAGCAGCTCCTCTAGGACCCAGTACTTC

clone size: NA
V gene: TRBV4-1
D gene: NA
J gene: TRBJ2-5
CDR3 protein: CASSQERAREETQYF
CDR3 DNA: TGCGCCAGCAGCCAAGAAAGGGCCAGGGAAGAGACCCAGTACTTC

clone size: few
V gene: TRBV6-4
D gene: TRBD2
J gene: TRBJ2-7
CDR3 protein: CAGLAVRTDEQYF
CDR3 DNA: TGTGCCGGTCTAGCGGTGCGTACCGACGAGCAGTACTTC

clone size: NA
V gene: TRBV11-2
D gene: NA
J gene: TRBJ2-3
CDR3 protein: CASSLTWDNTDTQYF
CDR3 DNA: TGTGCCAGCAGCTTAACCTGGGACAACACAGATACGCAGTATTTT

clone size: NA
V gene: TRBV7-9
D gene: TRBD2
J gene: TRBJ2-1
CDR3 protein: CASSLYGLAGSHEQFF
CDR3 DNA: TGTGCCAGCAGCTTATATGGACTAGCGGGAAGTCATGAGCAGTTCTTC

clone size: NA
V gene: TRBV14
D gene: NA
J gene: TRBJ2-4
CDR3 protein: CASSQVPTVGSNIQYF
CDR3 DNA: TGTGCCAGCAGCCAAGTCCCGACAGTTGGGTCGAACATTCAGTACTTC

clone size: few
V gene: TRBV5-1
D gene: NA
J gene: TRBJ2-2
CDR3 protein: CASSRDGGTGELFF
CDR3 DNA: TGCGCCAGCAGCCGGGACGGGGGCACCGGGGAGCTGTTTTTT

clone size: NA
V gene: TRBV2
D gene: TRBD1
J gene: TRBJ2-2
CDR3 protein: CASSGQGAPGELFF
CDR3 DNA: TGTGCCAGCAGTGGGCAGGGGGCGCCCGGGGAGCTGTTTTTT